This T cell receptor beta chain emerged from a study of blood T cell repertoires in COVID-19. The CDR3 is made up of 14 amino acids. The germline V gene encodes CDR1 MNHEY and CDR2 SVGEGT. V was shortened by 0 bases and J by 7 bases, with 12 bases between the two germline ends. Using immunoSEQ multiplex PCR, the repertoire was profiled, and TCRdb retains in-frame clones only, with some absent. The sample yields roughly 100,000 clones, under 90% seen once. The receptor comes from a man older than 75 with acute or convalescent COVID-19. The chain combines TRBV6-2 or TRBV6-3 with TRBJ1-1; perhaps TRBD1 as D (6 bases). Sequenced input: peripheral blood. The CDR3 region is CASSYSVGQYEAFF. The CDR3 DNA is TGTGCCAGCAGTTACTCGGTCGGACAGTATGAAGCTTTCTTT.